These 12 T cell receptor beta chains originate from one sample sequenced in a study of monozygotic twins with inflammatory bowel disease. Reanalyzing the 5' RACE reads, TCRdb keeps one entry per CDR3 protein, without DNA. The sample's table shows about 450,000 distinct CDR3 sequences. Sample: blood. The receptors shown here come from a human donor with ulcerative colitis or Crohn's disease, or a healthy co-twin of an affected twin (not recorded which).

This chain connects TRBV28 to TRBJ2-7; TCRdb calls TRBD2, which cannot be checked without DNA. CDR1 and CDR2 (germline): MDHEN, SYDVKM. The length of the CDR3 is 14 residues. CDR3 protein: CASSSWTSGSEQYF. Filled out from reference TRBV28 and TRBJ2-7, the complete variable domain reads DVKVTQSSRYLVKRTGEKVFLECVQDMDHENMFWYRQDPGLGLRLIYFSYDVKMKEKGDIPEGYSVSREKKERFSLILESASTNQTSMYLCASSSWTSGSEQYFGPGTRLTVT.

The chain uses TRBV6-2 or TRBV6-3 and TRBJ2-1; the TCRdb call, TRBD2, lacks DNA for checking. Germline values: CDR1 MNHEY, CDR2 SVGEGT. The CDR3 is 15 amino acids. CDR3: CASSYGLAGVDEQFF.

The CDR3 loop reads CASSYSGQGVTNEKLFF. V is TRBV6-5 and J is TRBJ1-4; TCRdb proposes TRBD1, but this gene call is untestable without DNA. The germline CDR1 and CDR2 sequences are MNHEY and SVGAGI. CDR3 length: 17 amino acids.

The chain carries TRBV20-1 and TRBJ2-7; the TCRdb D gene call, TRBD1, has no DNA to confirm it. The CDR3 covers 14 residues. Germline V gene sequence: CDR1 DFQATT, CDR2 SNEGSKA (reference sequence). This CDR3 is CSARDRGFAYEQYF.

V is TRBV10-3 and J is TRBJ1-1; the D gene TCRdb calls, TRBD1, cannot be checked with no DNA. CDR3 length: 12 amino acids. Germline V lookup: CDR1 ENHRY, CDR2 SYGVKD. The chain's CDR3 is CASGGGWTEAFF.

V is TRBV12-3 or TRBV12-4 and J is TRBJ1-5. The CDR3 runs 14 residues. The CDR3 region is CASSFQKGDQPQHF.

V is TRBV11-2 and J is TRBJ2-1; there is no DNA to check the TCRdb D call of TRBD1. Germline-derived CDR1 and CDR2 are SGHAT and FQNNGV. The CDR3 consists of 21 residues. CDR3 region: CASSLEPGQGKGLSSYNEQFF.

Here the CDR3 reads CASRNIRDRVYEQYF. V gene TRBV6-1 combines with J gene TRBJ2-7; TCRdb picks TRBD1, but there is no DNA to check that call. Germline-derived CDR1 and CDR2 are MNHNS and SASEGT. CDR3 length: 15 amino acids.

The chain couples TRBV24-1 to TRBJ1-5; absent DNA, TCRdb's TRBD1 call cannot be checked. The CDR3 has 16 residues. CDR1 and CDR2 from the germline V gene are KGHDR and SFDVKD. CDR3 sequence: CATSDPGTESNQPQHF.

CDR3 amino acids: CASSYSGDQKPQHF. The chain joins TRBV6-5 to TRBJ1-5; TCRdb lists TRBD1, though no DNA is available to test this call. From germline, CDR1 is MNHEY and CDR2 SVGAGI. This CDR3 is 14 amino acids long.

J is TRBJ2-7 and V is TRBV7-9; without DNA, the TCRdb call of TRBD1 cannot be checked. The germline CDR1 and CDR2 sequences are SEHNR and FQNEAQ (reference sequence). CDR3 length: 14 residues. The CDR3 loop reads CASSVAGGHWEQYF.

This chain joins TRBV7-2 and TRBJ1-1; lacking DNA, the TRBD1 call made by TCRdb goes unchecked. Per the germline V gene, CDR1 is SGHTA and CDR2 is FQGNSA. The CDR3 totals 15 residues. This chain's CDR3 is CASSIQGSVGTEAFF.